This T cell receptor (beta chain) was identified during a study of graft-versus-host responses after intestinal transplantation. The protocol was immunoSEQ multiplex PCR, while the TCRdb copy is restricted to in-frame clones and leaves out a portion. The sample records some 110,000 clones, approximately 93% being singletons. This clone was detected a few times. Its target is not known. CDR3 length equals 10 residues. Germline CDR1 and CDR2: SNHLY and FYNNEI. The V end was cut by 8 bases, the J end by 2 bases, with 4 bases between. The sample here was unstimulated CD8+ T cells sorted from spleen or lymph node cells, taken before transplant. The receptor was derived from a human donor who was the organ donor for an intestinal transplant. The chain recombines TRBV2 with TRBJ2-7; D is unclear. The CDR3 coding sequence is TGTGCCAGCGAACCCTACGAGCAGTACTTC. Protein sequence: CASEPYEQYF.